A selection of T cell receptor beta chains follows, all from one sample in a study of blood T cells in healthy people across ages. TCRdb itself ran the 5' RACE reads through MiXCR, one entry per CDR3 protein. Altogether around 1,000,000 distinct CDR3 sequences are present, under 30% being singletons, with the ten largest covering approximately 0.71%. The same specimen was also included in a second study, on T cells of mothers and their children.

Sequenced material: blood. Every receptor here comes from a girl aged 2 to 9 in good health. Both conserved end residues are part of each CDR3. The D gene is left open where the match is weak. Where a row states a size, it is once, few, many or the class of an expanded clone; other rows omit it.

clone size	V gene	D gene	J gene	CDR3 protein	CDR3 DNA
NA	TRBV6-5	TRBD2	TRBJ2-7	CASSSGTKQYF	TGTGCCAGCAGTTCAGGGACTAAGCAGTACTTC
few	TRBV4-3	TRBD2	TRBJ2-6	CASSQDRLAGGPGANVLTF	TGCGCCAGCAGCCAAGATAGACTAGCGGGGGGGCCTGGGGCCAACGTCCTGACTTTC
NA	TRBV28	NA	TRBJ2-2	CASSFLVQGTGELFF	TGTGCCAGCAGTTTCCTCGTTCAGGGGACCGGGGAGCTGTTTTTT
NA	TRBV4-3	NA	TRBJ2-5	CASSQEGAETQYF	TGCGCCAGCAGCCAAGAAGGTGCAGAGACCCAGTACTTC
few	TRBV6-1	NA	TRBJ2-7	CASSELSYEQYF	TGTGCCAGCAGTGAACTTTCCTACGAGCAGTACTTC
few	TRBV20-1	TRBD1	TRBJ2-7	CSAEDDRAYEQYF	TGCAGTGCTGAAGACGACAGGGCCTACGAGCAGTACTTC
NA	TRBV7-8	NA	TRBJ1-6	CASSLGPGNSPLHF	TGTGCCAGCAGCTTAGGTCCGGGGAACTCACCCCTCCACTTT
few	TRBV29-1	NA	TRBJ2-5	CSVEELSDQETQYF	TGCAGCGTTGAAGAATTGAGTGATCAAGAGACCCAGTACTTC
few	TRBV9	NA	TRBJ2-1	CASSGQKSEQFF	TGTGCCAGCAGCGGTCAGAAGAGTGAGCAGTTCTTC
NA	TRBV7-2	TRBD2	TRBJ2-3	CASSFPQVASGFTDTQYF	TGTGCCAGCAGCTTTCCCCAGGTCGCTAGCGGGTTTACAGATACGCAGTATTTT
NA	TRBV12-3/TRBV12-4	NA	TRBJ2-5	CASSPLVHRETQYF	TGTGCCAGCAGTCCACTAGTTCACAGGGAGACCCAGTACTTC
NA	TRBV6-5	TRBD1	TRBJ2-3	CASSDRASTDTQYF	TGTGCCAGCAGCGACAGGGCTAGCACAGATACGCAGTATTTT
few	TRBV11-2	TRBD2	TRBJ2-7	CASSLYASGSYYEQYF	TGTGCCAGCAGCTTATACGCTAGCGGGAGCTACTACGAGCAGTACTTC
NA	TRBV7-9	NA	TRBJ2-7	CASNEGQTLPHEQYF	TGTGCCAGCAACGAAGGACAGACCCTTCCACACGAGCAGTACTTC
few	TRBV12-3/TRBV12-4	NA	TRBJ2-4	CASSFGTAKNIQYF	TGTGCCAGCAGTTTCGGGACAGCCAAAAACATTCAGTACTTC
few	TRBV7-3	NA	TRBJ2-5	CASSRKDGGLETQYF	TGTGCCAGCAGCAGAAAGGATGGCGGGTTGGAGACCCAGTACTTC
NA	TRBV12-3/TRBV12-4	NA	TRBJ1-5	CASSQAGNGNQPQHF	TGTGCCAGCAGTCAAGCAGGGAACGGCAATCAGCCCCAGCATTTT
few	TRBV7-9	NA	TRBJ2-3	CASSPLAAGDTQYF	TGTGCCAGCAGCCCCCTCGCCGCGGGAGATACGCAGTATTTT
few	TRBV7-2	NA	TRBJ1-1	CASSLGAVEAFF	TGTGCCAGCAGCTTAGGGGCAGTTGAAGCTTTCTTT
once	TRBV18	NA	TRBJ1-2	CASSPPGWEHNYGYTF	TGTGCCAGCTCACCACCGGGGTGGGAGCATAACTATGGCTACACCTTC
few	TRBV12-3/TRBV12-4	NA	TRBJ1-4	CASRSGWGEKLFF	TGTGCCAGCAGATCAGGTTGGGGTGAAAAACTGTTTTTT
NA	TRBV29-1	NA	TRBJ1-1	CSVEVQRGTEAFF	TGCAGCGTTGAAGTCCAAAGAGGGACTGAAGCTTTCTTT
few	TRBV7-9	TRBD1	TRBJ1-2	CASRQGARGYTF	TGTGCCAGTCGTCAGGGGGCGCGAGGCTACACCTTC
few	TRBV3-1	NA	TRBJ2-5	CASSHGAQETQYF	TGTGCCAGCAGCCATGGGGCTCAAGAGACCCAGTACTTC
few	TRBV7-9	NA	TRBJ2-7	CASSSPGSNYEQYF	TGTGCCAGCAGCTCACCCGGGTCCAACTACGAGCAGTACTTC
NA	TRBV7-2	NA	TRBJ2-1	CASSWGVGQFF	TGTGCCAGCAGCTGGGGCGTAGGACAGTTCTTC
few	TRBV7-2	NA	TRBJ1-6	CASSLLIYSPLHF	TGTGCCAGCAGCTTACTCATTTATTCACCCCTCCACTTT
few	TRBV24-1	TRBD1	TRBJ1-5	CATSDTTGGDQPQHF	TGTGCCACCAGTGATACGACAGGGGGGGATCAGCCCCAGCATTTT
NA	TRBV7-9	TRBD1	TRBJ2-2	CASSLLTGEDTGELFF	TGTGCCAGCAGCTTACTGACAGGGGAGGACACCGGGGAGCTGTTTTTT
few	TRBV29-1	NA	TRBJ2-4	CSVERQLGQNIQYF	TGCAGCGTTGAAAGGCAGTTAGGACAAAACATTCAGTACTTC
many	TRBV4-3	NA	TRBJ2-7	CASSQDQAKGQYF	TGCGCCAGCAGCCAAGATCAGGCCAAGGGCCAGTACTTC
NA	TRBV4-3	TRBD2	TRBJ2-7	CASSQDPSGPYEQYF	TGCGCCAGCAGCCAAGATCCTAGCGGACCGTACGAGCAGTACTTC
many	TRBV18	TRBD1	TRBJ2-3	CASSPPDRGDTQYF	TGTGCCAGCTCACCTCCCGACAGGGGGGATACGCAGTATTTT
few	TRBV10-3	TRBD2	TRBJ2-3	CAIRGLPATDTQYF	TGTGCCATCAGGGGACTACCAGCTACAGATACGCAGTATTTT
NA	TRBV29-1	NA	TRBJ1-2	CSVGPAGPNYSYTF	TGCAGCGTTGGTCCTGCGGGCCCAAACTATAGCTACACCTTC
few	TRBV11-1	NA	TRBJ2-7	CASSLEGTVYKQYF	TGTGCCAGCAGCTTAGAGGGGACGGTCTACAAGCAGTACTTC
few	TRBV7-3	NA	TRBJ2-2	CASSLQGGGITGELFF	TGTGCCAGCAGCCTGCAGGGGGGGGGCATCACCGGGGAGCTGTTTTTT